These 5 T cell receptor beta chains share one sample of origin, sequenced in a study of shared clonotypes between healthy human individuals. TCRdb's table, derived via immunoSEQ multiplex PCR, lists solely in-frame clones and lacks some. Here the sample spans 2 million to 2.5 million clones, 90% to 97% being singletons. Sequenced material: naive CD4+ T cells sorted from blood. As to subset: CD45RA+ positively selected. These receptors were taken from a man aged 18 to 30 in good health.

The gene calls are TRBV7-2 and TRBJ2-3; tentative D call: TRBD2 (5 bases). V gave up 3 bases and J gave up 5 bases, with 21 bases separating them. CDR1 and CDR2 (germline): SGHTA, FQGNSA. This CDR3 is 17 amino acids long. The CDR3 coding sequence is TGTGCCAGCAGCTTCCGGCCCAGCGGAAGTTCCCAAGATACGCAGTATTTT. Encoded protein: CASSFRPSGSSQDTQYF. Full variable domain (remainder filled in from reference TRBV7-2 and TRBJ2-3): GAGVSQSPSNKVTEKGKDVELRCDPISGHTALYWYRQSLGQGLEFLIYFQGNSAPDKSGLPSDRFSAERTGGSVSTLTIQRTQQEDSAVYLCASSFRPSGSSQDTQYFGPGTRLTVL.

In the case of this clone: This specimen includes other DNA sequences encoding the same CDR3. CDR3 amino acids: CSAKLADTQYF. The CDR3 nucleotides read TGCAGTGCCAAACTAGCCGATACGCAGTATTTT. The genes are TRBV20-1 and TRBJ2-3; possibly TRBD2 for D (6 bases). The CDR3 covers 11 residues. Germline values: CDR1 DFQATT, CDR2 SNEGSKA (reference sequence). V dropped 6 bases and J dropped 6 bases, with 10 bases sitting between them.

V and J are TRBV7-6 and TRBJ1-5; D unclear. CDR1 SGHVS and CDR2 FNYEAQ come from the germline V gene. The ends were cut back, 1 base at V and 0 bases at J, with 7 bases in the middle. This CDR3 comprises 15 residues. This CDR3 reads CASSLGSYSNQPQHF. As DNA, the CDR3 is TGTGCCAGCAGCTTAGGGTCTTATAGCAATCAGCCCCAGCATTTT.

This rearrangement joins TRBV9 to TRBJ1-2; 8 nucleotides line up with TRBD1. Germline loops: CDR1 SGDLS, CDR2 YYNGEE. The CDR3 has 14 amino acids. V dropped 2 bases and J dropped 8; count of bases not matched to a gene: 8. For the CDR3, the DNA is TGTGCCAGCAGCGTCCTCCAGGGGGCTCGGGGCTACACCTTC. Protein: CASSVLQGARGYTF.

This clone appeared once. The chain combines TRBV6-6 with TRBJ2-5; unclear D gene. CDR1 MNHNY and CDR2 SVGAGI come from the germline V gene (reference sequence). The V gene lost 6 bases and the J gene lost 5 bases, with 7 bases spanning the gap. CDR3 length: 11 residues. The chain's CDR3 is CASSQYETQYF. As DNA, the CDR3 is TGTGCCAGCAGCCAGTATGAGACCCAGTACTTC.